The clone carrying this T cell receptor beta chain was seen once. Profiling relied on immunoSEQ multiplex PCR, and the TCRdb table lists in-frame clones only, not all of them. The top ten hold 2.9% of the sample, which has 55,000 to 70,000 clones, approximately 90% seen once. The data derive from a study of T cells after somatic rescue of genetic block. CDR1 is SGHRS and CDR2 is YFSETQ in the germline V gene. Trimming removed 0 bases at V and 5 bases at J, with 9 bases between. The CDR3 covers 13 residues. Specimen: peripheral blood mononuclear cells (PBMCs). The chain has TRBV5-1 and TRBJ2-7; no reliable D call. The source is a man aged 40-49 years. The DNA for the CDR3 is TGCGCCAGCAGCTTGGTGGGGTCCAACGAGCAGTACTTC. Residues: CASSLVGSNEQYF.